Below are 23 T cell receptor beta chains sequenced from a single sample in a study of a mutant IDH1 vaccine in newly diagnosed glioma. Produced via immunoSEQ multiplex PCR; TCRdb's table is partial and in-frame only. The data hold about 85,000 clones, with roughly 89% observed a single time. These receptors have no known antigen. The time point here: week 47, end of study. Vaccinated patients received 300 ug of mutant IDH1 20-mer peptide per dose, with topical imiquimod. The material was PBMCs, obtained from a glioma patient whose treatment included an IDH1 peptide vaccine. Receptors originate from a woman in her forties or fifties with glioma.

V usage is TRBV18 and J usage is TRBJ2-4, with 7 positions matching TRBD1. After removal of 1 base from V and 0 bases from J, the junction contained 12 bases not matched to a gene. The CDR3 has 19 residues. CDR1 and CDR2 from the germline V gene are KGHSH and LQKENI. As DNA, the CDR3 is TGTGCCAGCTCACCACTAGCCGGGACAGTAAACATAGCCAAAAACATTCAGTACTTC. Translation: CASSPLAGTVNIAKNIQYF.

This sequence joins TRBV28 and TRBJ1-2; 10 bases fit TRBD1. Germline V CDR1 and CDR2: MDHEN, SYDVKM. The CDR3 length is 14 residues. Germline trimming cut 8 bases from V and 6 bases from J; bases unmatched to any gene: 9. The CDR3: CASHAPGTGDGYTF. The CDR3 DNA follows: TGTGCCAGCCATGCCCCCGGGACAGGGGATGGCTACACCTTC.

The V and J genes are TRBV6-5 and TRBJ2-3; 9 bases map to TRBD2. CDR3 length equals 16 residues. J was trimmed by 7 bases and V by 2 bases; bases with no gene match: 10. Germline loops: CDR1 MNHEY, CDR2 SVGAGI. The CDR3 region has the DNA TGTGCCAGCAGTTACGAGGGACTAGCACGAGGGAATACGCAGTATTTT. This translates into CASSYEGLARGNTQYF.

The CDR3 nucleotides read TGCGCCAGCAGCCAAGATCCCGGGTTGGGTCCCCTCCACTTT. Residues: CASSQDPGLGPLHF. The V gene is TRBV4-1, the J gene TRBJ1-6; D remains ambiguous. This CDR3 spans 14 amino acids. The germline gives CDR1 MGHRA, CDR2 YSYEKL. Trimming cost V 0 bases and J 13 bases, with 13 bases left between them.

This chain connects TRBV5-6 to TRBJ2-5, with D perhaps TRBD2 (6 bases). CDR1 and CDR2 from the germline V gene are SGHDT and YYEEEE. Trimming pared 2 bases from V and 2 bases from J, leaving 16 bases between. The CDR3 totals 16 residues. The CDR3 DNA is TGTGCCAGCAGCTTCTTCGGGGGATTGCGGCAAGAGACCCAGTACTTC. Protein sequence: CASSFFGGLRQETQYF.

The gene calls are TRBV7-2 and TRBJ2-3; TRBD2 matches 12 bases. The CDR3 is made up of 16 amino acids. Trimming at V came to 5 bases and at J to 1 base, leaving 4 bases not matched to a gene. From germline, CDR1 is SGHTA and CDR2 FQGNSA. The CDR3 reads CASSPRLAGGTDTQYF. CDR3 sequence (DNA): TGTGCCAGCAGCCCCCGACTAGCGGGAGGCACAGATACGCAGTATTTT.

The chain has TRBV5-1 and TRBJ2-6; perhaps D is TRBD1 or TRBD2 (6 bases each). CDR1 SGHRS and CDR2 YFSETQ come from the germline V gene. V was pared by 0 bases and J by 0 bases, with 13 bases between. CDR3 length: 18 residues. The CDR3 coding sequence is TGCGCCAGCAGCTTGGAGTGGGGGGCGTCCTCTGGGGCCAACGTCCTGACTTTC. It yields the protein CASSLEWGASSGANVLTF.

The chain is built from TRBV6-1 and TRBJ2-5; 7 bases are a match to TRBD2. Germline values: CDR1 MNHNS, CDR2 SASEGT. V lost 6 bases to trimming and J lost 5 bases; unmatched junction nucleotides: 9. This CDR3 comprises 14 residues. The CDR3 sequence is CASRAGPAGETQYF. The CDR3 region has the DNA TGTGCCAGCAGAGCGGGACCAGCAGGGGAGACCCAGTACTTC.

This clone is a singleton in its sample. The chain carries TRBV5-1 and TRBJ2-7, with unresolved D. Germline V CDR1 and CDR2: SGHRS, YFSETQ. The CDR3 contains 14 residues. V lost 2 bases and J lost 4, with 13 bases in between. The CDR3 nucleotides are TGCGCCAGCAGCTTTTCCAGCGTGGGGTACGAGCAGTACTTC. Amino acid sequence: CASSFSSVGYEQYF.

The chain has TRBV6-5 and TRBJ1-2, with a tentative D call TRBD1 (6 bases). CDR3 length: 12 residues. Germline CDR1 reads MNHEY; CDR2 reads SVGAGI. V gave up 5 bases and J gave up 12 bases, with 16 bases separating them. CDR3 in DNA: TGTGCCAGCAGTCCCCCGGACAGACCTAACACCTTC. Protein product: CASSPPDRPNTF.

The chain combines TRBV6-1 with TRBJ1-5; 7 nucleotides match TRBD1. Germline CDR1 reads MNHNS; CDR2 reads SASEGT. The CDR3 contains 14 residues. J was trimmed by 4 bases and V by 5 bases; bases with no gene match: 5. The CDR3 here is CASSQYRGNQPQHF. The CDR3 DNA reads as TGTGCCAGCAGTCAATACAGGGGAAATCAGCCCCAGCATTTT.

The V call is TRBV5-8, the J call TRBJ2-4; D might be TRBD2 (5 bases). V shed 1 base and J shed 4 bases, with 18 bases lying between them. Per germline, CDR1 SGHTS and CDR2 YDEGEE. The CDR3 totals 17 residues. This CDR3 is CASSLRGQSSYKNIQYF. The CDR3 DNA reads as TGTGCCAGCAGCTTGAGAGGGCAGAGCTCCTATAAAAACATTCAGTACTTC.

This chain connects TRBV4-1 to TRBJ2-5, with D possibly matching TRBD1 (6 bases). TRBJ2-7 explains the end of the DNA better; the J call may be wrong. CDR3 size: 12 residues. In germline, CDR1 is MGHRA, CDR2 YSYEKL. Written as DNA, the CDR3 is TGCGCCAGTGGGGGCTTCTCCTACGAGCAGTACTTC. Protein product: CASGGFSYEQYF.

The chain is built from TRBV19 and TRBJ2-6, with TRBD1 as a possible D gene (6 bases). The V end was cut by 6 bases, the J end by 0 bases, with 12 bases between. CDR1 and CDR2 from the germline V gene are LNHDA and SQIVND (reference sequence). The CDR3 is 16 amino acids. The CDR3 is CASRLDSLSGANVLTF. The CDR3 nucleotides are TGTGCCAGTAGACTGGACAGCCTCTCTGGGGCCAACGTCCTGACTTTC.

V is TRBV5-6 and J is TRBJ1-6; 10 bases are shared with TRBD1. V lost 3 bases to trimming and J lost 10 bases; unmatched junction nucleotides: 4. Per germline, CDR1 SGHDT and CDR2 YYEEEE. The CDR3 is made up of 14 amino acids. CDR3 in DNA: TGTGCCAGCAGCTGGGACAGGGGAGGCTCACCCCTCCACTTT. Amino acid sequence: CASSWDRGGSPLHF. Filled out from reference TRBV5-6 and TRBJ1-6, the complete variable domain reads DAGVTQSPTHLIKTRGQQVTLRCSPKSGHDTVSWYQQALGQGPQFIFQYYEEEERQRGNFPDRFSGHQFPNYSSELNVNALLLGDSALYLCASSWDRGGSPLHFGNGTRLTVT.

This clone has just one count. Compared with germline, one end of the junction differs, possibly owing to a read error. The CDR3 protein is CASSQLDGYEQFF. For the CDR3, the DNA is TGTGCTAGCAGCCAATTAGACGGATATGAGCAGTTCTTC. The J gene is TRBJ2-1, the V gene TRBV7-7, with D uncertain. The CDR3 is made up of 13 amino acids. CDR1 is SSHAT and CDR2 is FNYEAQ in the germline V gene (reference sequence).

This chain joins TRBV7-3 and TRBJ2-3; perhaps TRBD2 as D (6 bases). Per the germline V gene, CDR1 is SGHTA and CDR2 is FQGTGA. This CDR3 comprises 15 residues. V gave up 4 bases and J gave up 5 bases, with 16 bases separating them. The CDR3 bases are TGTGCCAGCAGCTACCTGGGACTCGAGGTAGATACGCAGTATTTT. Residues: CASSYLGLEVDTQYF.

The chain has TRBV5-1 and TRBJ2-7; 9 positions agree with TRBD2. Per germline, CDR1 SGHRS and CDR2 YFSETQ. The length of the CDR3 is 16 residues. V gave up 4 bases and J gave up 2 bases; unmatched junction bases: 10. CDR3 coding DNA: TGCGCCAGCAGCCCGTCCCCGGGCGGGAGGGCCTACGAGCAGTACTTC. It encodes CASSPSPGGRAYEQYF.

The CDR3, as DNA: TGTGCCAGCAGCTTAGAAAGAAACACCGGGGAGCTGTTTTTT. As protein: CASSLERNTGELFF. V gene TRBV7-9 combines with J gene TRBJ2-2; D ambiguous. V lost 1 base to trimming and J lost 2 bases, with 5 bases between them. This CDR3 comprises 14 residues. The germline CDR1 and CDR2 sequences are SEHNR and FQNEAQ (reference sequence).

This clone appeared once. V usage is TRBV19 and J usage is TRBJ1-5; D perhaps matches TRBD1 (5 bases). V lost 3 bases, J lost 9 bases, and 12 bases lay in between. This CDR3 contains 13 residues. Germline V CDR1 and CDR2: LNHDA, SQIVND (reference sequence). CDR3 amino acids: CASSIAGERPQHF. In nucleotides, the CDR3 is TGTGCCAGTAGTATTGCGGGGGAAAGGCCCCAGCATTTT.

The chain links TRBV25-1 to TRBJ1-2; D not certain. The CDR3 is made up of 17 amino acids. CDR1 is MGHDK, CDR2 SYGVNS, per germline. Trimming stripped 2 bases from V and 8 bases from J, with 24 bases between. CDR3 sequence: CASSEARRGPKGWGYTF. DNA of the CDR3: TGTGCCAGCAGTGAAGCCCGTCGAGGGCCCAAGGGTTGGGGCTACACCTTC.

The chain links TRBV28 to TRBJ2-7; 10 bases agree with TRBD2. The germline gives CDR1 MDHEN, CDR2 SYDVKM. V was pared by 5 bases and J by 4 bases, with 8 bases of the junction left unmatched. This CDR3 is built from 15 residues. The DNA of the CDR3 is TGTGCCAGCAGTGACCCGGGACTAGCGTTGTACGAGCAGTACTTC. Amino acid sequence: CASSDPGLALYEQYF.

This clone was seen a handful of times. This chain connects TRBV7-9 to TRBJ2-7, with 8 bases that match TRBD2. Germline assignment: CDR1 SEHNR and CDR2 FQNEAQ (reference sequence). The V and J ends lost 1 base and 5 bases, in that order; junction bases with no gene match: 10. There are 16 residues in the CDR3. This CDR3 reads CASSLGRLAIYDEQYF. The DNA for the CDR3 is TGTGCCAGCAGCTTAGGCCGACTAGCGATCTATGACGAGCAGTACTTC.